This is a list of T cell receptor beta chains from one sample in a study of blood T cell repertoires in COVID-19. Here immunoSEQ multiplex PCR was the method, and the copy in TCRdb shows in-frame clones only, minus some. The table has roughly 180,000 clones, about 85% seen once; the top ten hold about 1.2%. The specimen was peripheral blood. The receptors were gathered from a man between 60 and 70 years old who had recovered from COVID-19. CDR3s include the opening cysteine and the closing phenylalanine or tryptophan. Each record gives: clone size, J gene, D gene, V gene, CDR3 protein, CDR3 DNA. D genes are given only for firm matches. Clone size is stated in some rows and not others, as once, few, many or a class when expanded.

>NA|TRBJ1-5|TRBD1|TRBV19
CASSILPTGNNQPQHF
TGTGCCAGTAGTATCCTCCCGACAGGGAATAATCAGCCCCAGCATTTT
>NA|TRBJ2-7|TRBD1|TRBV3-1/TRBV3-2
CASSFPGQGNSEQYF
TGTGCCAGCAGCTTTCCGGGACAGGGGAATAGCGAGCAGTACTTC
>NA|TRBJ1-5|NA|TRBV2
CASSYARGNSNQPQHF
TGTGCCAGCAGCTATGCCAGGGGAAATAGCAATCAGCCCCAGCATTTT
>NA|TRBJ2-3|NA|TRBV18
CASSTQPEGASADTQYF
TGTGCCAGCTCAACCCAGCCGGAGGGAGCTAGTGCAGATACGCAGTATTTT
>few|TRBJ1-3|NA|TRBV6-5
CASSYSFAGLGNTIYF
TGTGCCAGCAGTTACTCGTTTGCGGGGCTGGGAAACACCATATATTTT
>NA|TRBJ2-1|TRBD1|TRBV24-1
CATSDAGTGGKSDEQFF
TGTGCCACCAGTGACGCCGGGACAGGGGGCAAGTCGGATGAGCAGTTCTTC
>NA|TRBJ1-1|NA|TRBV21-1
CASSTETGRVANTEAFF
TGTGCCAGCAGTACAGAAACGGGGAGAGTGGCGAACACTGAAGCTTTCTTT
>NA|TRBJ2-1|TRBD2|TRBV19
CASSIGLAGISSYNEQFF
TGTGCCAGTAGTATTGGCCTAGCGGGGATTAGCTCCTACAATGAGCAGTTCTTC
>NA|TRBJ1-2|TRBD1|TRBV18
CASSPPAGGRHGYTF
TGTGCCAGCTCACCACCGGCAGGGGGTCGGCATGGCTACACCTTC
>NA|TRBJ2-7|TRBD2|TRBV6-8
CASLHRLAGVDYEQYF
TGTGCCAGCCTGCATCGGCTAGCGGGGGTAGACTACGAGCAGTACTTC